This is a list of T cell receptor beta chains from one sample in a study of cytomegalovirus exposure and HLA in healthy donors. This table comes from immunoSEQ multiplex PCR, and its TCRdb copy is limited to in-frame clones, with some not included. The sample holds about 59,000 clones, over 60% seen once. Sequenced input: PBMCs. Receptors were obtained from a man aged 25-40 years in good health and CMV-seropositive. The CDR3 runs from the conserved cysteine through the conserved F or W. D genes are given only for firm matches. Size values are once, few and many counts, or a class for expanded clones, and some rows have none.

j_call	clone_size	d_call	v_call	cdr3_nt	cdr3_aa
TRBJ1-5	NA	NA	TRBV19	TGTGCCAGTAGTTCCGACAGAATCCATCAGCCCCAGCATTTT	CASSSDRIHQPQHF
TRBJ1-5	NA	NA	TRBV9	TGTGCCAGCAGCGTAGTCCTATCCGGGACATCCAATCAGCCCCAGCATTTT	CASSVVLSGTSNQPQHF
TRBJ2-1	few	NA	TRBV11-2	TGTGCCAGCAGCTACTCCCTAGGGAGCAATGAGCAGTTCTTC	CASSYSLGSNEQFF
TRBJ2-7	few	TRBD1	TRBV4-3	TGCGCCAGCAGCCAAGATCCCCGGGACAGCTACGAGCAGTACTTC	CASSQDPRDSYEQYF
TRBJ1-3	NA	NA	TRBV4-3	TGCGCCAGCAGACTCGACAGAAGCTCTGGAAACACCATATATTTT	CASRLDRSSGNTIYF
TRBJ1-1	NA	TRBD1	TRBV28	TGTGCCAGCAGACTCGGGACAGCCCTGGCAGCTTTCTTT	CASRLGTALAAFF
TRBJ1-5	few	NA	TRBV6-4	TGTGCCAGCAGTGAGGGCCAATATCAGCCCCAGCATTTT	CASSEGQYQPQHF
TRBJ1-4	NA	TRBD1	TRBV27	TGTGCCAGCAGGTCCCATACAGGGGGGGTTGAAAAACTGTTTTTT	CASRSHTGGVEKLFF
TRBJ2-7	NA	TRBD2	TRBV5-1	TGCGCCAGCAGCTTAGCTAGCGGGGGACGTTCGGGCGCCGAGCAGTACTTC	CASSLASGGRSGAEQYF
TRBJ2-1	NA	TRBD2	TRBV7-9	TGTGCCAGCAGCCGACTAGCGGGGGGACCCAGCTCCTACAATGAGCAGTTCTTC	CASSRLAGGPSSYNEQFF
TRBJ2-5	NA	TRBD2	TRBV9	TGTGCCAGCAGCGTTGGAATGACTAGCGGGGGCGTCGAGACCCAGTACTTC	CASSVGMTSGGVETQYF
TRBJ1-2	NA	NA	TRBV6-6	TGTGCCAGCAGCCGAACAGGCCCCTATGGCTACACCTTC	CASSRTGPYGYTF
TRBJ1-4	NA	NA	TRBV28	TGTGCCAGCAGTCCTACAGGGTTTGAAAAACTGTTTTTT	CASSPTGFEKLFF
TRBJ1-1	NA	TRBD1	TRBV6-5	TGTGCCAGCAACAAGGGACAGACACCCGTCAAAGCTTTCTTT	CASNKGQTPVKAFF
TRBJ1-6	few	NA	TRBV28	TGTGCCAGCAGTTTGGTCGGGGATGGGTCACCCCTCCACTTT	CASSLVGDGSPLHF
TRBJ2-3	NA	NA	TRBV7-2	TGTGCCAGCAGCCCAAGACAGAGCACAGATACGCAGTATTTT	CASSPRQSTDTQYF